This T cell receptor beta chain emerged from a study of chemoradiotherapy in HPV16-positive cancers (dated by TCRdb to about 2022). Looking at the study overall: Candidate HPV-specific T-cell clones and common TCR motifs were defined by functional T-cell assays performed on cells from two HPV16-positive patients. Next, the candidate HPV-specific TCRs and motifs were followed in TCR repertoires from over 85 patients with HPV-related cancers. Whether T-cell immunity against the HPV oncoproteins E6 and E7 changes during chemoradiotherapy and whether survival is affected by this immunity were examined in the study. Overall study results and their limits: The survival association was reported for HPV16-positive patients, and the functional definition of HPV-specific T cells was derived from only a couple of HPV16-positive patients. Among HPV16-positive patients, expansion of HPV-responsive T cells during chemoradiotherapy was associated with better recurrence-free survival. Expansion of candidate HPV-specific clones and E7-related TCR motifs was observed in the tumor microenvironment during treatment, whereas no such expansion was observed for non-HPV-specific T cells.

This clone appeared a single time. It has no known antigen specificity. Per-base qualities were not stored, and no clone one base away is much larger. Library preparation employed the immunoSEQ multiplex PCR assay. TCRdb provides this immuneACCESS table in a form limited to in-frame rearrangements. Some clones are lacking; in checked studies, under half of them reflect an unresolved V gene, and why the rest are absent is not known. Present in this sample are some 8,600 clones, about 80% of which were seen just once. The top ten constitute more than 8% of the sample. Repertoires were sampled multiple times during chemoradiotherapy, which allowed clonal expansion in the tumor microenvironment to be followed. The receptor was isolated from a human donor with HPV-associated anogenital cancer. This material was collected from a patient who underwent chemoradiotherapy.

The CDR3 amino acid sequence is: CASSEVEGETQYF. The nucleotide sequence is given as TGTGCCAGCAGTGAAGTTGAAGGAGAGACCCAGTACTTC. The chain links TRBV6-1 with TRBJ2-5; the D gene is not confidently resolved. Per the germline V gene, MNHNS is the CDR1 and SASEGT is the CDR2. V lost 1 base and J lost 4 bases; the stretch between them is 7 bases long. The CDR3, from cysteine to phenylalanine, totals 13 residues. Left in the record is the CDR3 DNA by itself, 39 bases read in frame from the first base.